This paragraph covers one TCR beta chain sequence. Its antigen is unknown. Germline V gene data show CDR1 as MNHNY and CDR2 as SVGAGI (reference sequence). Trimming cost V 5 bases and J 4 bases, with 12 bases left between them. The CDR3 contains 14 residues. This sample is drawn from a study of CD8+ T cells in alopecia areata. Study-level results: Lesional tissue from the scalp (especially in alopecia totalis/universalis) showed higher clonality than normal scalp. Patients showed less clear TCR sequence sharing than mice, possibly partly because of HLA diversity.

RNA, once extracted, was reverse transcribed into cDNA for use as the sequencing template. The data were produced by immunoSEQ multiplex PCR, yet TCRdb's version contains in-frame clones alone and is incomplete. The data show about 150,000 clones, about 89% seen once. As part of sample collection, lesional scalp punch biopsies and peripheral blood were taken from alopecia areata patients. T lymphocytes (CD4+ and CD8+) were sorted from PBMCs. The specimen was CD8+ T cells sorted from blood, collected at week 0. The receptor was derived from a human donor with alopecia areata. The chain uses TRBV6-6 and TRBJ2-1; weak D call: TRBD2 (5 bases). In DNA form, the CDR3 reads TGTGCCAGCAGTCCACGGGGAAGGTACAATGAGCAGTTCTTC. This translates into CASSPRGRYNEQFF.